This TCR beta chain originates from a study of T cell changes during pregnancy in multiple sclerosis. The data were produced by immunoSEQ multiplex PCR, yet TCRdb's version contains in-frame clones alone and is incomplete. The table has around 59,000 clones, roughly 92% seen once. The germline V gene encodes CDR1 SGDLS and CDR2 YYNGEE. V was pared by 5 bases and J by 1 base, with 7 bases of the junction left unmatched. The CDR3 runs 17 residues. This sequence joins TRBV9 and TRBJ2-2; 11 positions agree with TRBD2. This receptor was obtained from a female donor with multiple sclerosis, enrolled in a pregnancy study. The source material was peripheral blood, sampled in the first trimester of pregnancy. The CDR3 region has the DNA TGTGCCAGCAGTCCCCCAGGGACTAGCGGGAACACCGGGGAGCTGTTTTTT. It specifies CASSPPGTSGNTGELFF. The variable domain in full, completed from reference TRBV9 and TRBJ2-2, reads DSGVTQTPKHLITATGQRVTLRCSPRSGDLSVYWYQQSLDQGLQFLIQYYNGEERAKGNILERFSAQQFPDLHSELNLSSLELGDSALYFCASSPPGTSGNTGELFFGEGSRLTVL.